This TCR beta chain was sequenced during a study of blood T cell repertoires in COVID-19. Study context: Collection of acute and convalescent COVID-19 samples took place in the United States, Italy and Spain.

The CDR3 totals 15 residues. Trimming took 3 bases from V and 0 from J, leaving 9 bases between them. Germline V gene lookup returns CDR1 KGHSH and CDR2 LQKENI. The Seattle patients, enrolled during active infection, were followed longitudinally. Per the original methods: Reference gene primer amplification gave estimated nucleated cell counts. The protocol was immunoSEQ multiplex PCR, while the TCRdb copy is restricted to in-frame clones and leaves out a portion. V and J calls and clone size follow that table, whereas D and trimming were derived from the DNA. This table has some 200,000 clones, roughly four fifths appearing once.

The material sequenced was peripheral blood. The source is a woman aged 35 to 49 with COVID-19, enrolled during active disease. The chain carries TRBV18 and TRBJ2-1, with D possibly TRBD2 on 6 matching bases. The CDR3 DNA reads TGTGCCAGCTCACCGGAGGGGAGCTCCTACAATGAGCAGTTCTTC. It is translated as CASSPEGSSYNEQFF.